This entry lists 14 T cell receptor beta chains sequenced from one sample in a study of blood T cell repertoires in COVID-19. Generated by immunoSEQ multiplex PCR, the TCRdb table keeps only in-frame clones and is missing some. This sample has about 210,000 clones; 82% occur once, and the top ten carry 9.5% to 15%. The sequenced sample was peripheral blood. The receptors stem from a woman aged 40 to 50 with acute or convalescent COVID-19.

This chain's CDR3 is CASSPRLAILNEQFF. CDR3 nucleotide sequence: TGTGCCAGCAGCCCCCGACTAGCAATCCTCAATGAGCAGTTCTTC. V is TRBV3-1 (or the pseudogene TRBV3-2) and J is TRBJ2-1, with 7 bases lining up with TRBD2. With 4 bases clipped from V and 6 bases from J, the junction kept 9 bases outside the gene matches. Germline CDR1 and CDR2: LGHDT and YNNKEL (reference sequence). The CDR3 is made up of 15 amino acids.

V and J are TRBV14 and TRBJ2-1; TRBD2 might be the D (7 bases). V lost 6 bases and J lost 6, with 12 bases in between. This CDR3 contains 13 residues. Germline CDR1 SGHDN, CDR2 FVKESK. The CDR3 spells CASRVRGGNEQFF. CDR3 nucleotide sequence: TGTGCCAGCAGAGTTAGGGGGGGCAATGAGCAGTTCTTC. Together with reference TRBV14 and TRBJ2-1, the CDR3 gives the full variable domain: EAGVTQFPSHSVIEKGQTVTLRCDPISGHDNLYWYRRVMGKEIKFLLHFVKESKQDESGMPNNRFLAERTGGTYSTLKVQPAELEDSGVYFCASRVRGGNEQFFGPGTRLTVL.

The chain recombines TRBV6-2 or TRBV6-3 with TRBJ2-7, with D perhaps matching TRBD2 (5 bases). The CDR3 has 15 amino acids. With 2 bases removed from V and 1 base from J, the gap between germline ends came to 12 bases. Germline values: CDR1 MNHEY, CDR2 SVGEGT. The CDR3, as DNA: TGTGCCAGCAGTTACGTCGGGGTTGGGTCCTACGAGCAGTACTTC. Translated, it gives CASSYVGVGSYEQYF.

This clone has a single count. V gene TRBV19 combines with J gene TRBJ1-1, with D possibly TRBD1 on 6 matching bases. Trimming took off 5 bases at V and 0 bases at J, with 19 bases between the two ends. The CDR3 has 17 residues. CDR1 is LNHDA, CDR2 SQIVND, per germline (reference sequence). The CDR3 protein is CASSQKQGGGLNTEAFF. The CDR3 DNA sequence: TGTGCCAGTAGTCAGAAACAGGGAGGGGGTTTGAACACTGAAGCTTTCTTT. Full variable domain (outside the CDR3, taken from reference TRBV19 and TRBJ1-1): DGGITQSPKYLFRKEGQNVTLSCEQNLNHDAMYWYRQDPGQGLRLIYYSQIVNDFQKGDIAEGYSVSREKKESFPLTVTSAQKNPTAFYLCASSQKQGGGLNTEAFFGQGTRLTVV.

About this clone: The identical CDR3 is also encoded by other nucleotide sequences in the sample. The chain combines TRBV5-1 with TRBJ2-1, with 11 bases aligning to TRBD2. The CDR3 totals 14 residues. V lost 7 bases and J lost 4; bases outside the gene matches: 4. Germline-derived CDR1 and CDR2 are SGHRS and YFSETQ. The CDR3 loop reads CASSASGGYNEQFF. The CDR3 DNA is TGCGCCAGCTCCGCTAGCGGGGGGTACAATGAGCAGTTCTTC. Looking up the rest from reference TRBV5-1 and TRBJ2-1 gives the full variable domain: KAGVTQTPRYLIKTRGQQVTLSCSPISGHRSVSWYQQTPGQGLQFLFEYFSETQRNKGNFPGRFSGRQFSNSRSEMNVSTLELGDSALYLCASSASGGYNEQFFGPGTRLTVL.

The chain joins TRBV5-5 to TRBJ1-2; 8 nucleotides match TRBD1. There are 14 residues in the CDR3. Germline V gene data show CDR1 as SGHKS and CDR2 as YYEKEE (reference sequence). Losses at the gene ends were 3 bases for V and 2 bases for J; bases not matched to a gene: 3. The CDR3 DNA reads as TGTGCCAGCAGCTATCGGACAGGGAACTATGGCTACACCTTC. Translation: CASSYRTGNYGYTF. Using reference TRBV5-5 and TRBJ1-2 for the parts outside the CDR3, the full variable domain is DAGVTQSPTHLIKTRGQQVTLRCSPISGHKSVSWYQQVLGQGPQFIFQYYEKEERGRGNFPDRFSARQFPNYSSELNVNALLLGDSALYLCASSYRTGNYGYTFGSGTRLTVV.

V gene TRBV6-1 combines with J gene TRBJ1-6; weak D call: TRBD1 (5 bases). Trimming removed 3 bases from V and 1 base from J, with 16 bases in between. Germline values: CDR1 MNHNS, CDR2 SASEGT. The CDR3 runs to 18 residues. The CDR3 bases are TGTGCCAGCAGTGACCGGGGGGAGGGAAGGTCCTATAATTCACCCCTCCACTTT. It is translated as CASSDRGEGRSYNSPLHF.

CDR3 bases: TGTGCCAGCAGCTTAGACAGGGGGCACAATCAGCCCCAGCATTTT. It translates to CASSLDRGHNQPQHF. V usage is TRBV11-2 and J usage is TRBJ1-5; 8 nucleotides align to TRBD1. CDR3 length equals 15 residues. Germline lookup yields CDR1 SGHAT and CDR2 FQNNGV. V was clipped by 0 bases and J by 3 bases; unmatched bases: 1.

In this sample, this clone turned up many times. The CDR3 DNA reads TGCGCCAGCTGTCAACAGGGAACCCATGGCTACACCTTC. Translating gives CASCQQGTHGYTF. This chain connects TRBV4-3 to TRBJ1-2; TRBD1 might be the D (6 bases). V lost 8 bases and J lost 6, with 16 bases in between. This CDR3 has 13 residues. CDR1 is LGHNA, CDR2 YSLEER, per germline.

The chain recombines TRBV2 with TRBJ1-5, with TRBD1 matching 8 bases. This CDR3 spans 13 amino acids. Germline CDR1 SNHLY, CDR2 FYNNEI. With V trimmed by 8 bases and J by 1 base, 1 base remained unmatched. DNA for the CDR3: TGTGCCAGCTGGACAGGGAGCAATCAGCCCCAGCATTTT. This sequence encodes CASWTGSNQPQHF.

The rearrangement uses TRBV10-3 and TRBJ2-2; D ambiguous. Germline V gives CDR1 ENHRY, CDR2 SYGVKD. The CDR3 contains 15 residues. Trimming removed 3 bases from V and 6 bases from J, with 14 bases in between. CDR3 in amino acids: CAISDMRLSAGELFF. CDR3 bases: TGTGCCATCAGTGATATGAGGCTAAGCGCCGGGGAGCTGTTTTTT.

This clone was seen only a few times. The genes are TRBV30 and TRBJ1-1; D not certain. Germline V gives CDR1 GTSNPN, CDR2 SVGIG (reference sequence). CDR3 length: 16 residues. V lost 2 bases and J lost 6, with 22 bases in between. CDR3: CAWSTTRNPRRAEAFF. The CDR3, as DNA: TGTGCCTGGAGTACAACCAGGAACCCGAGGAGGGCTGAAGCTTTCTTT.

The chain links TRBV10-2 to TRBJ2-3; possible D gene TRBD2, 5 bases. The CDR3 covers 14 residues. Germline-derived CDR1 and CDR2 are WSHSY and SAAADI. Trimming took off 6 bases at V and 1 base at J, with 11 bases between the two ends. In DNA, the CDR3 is TGCGCCAGCAGAAGTCTAGCCCGCACAGATACGCAGTATTTT. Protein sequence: CASRSLARTDTQYF.

The DNA for the CDR3 is TGTGCCAGCAGCCAAGTGTACAGGTTGGGTGAAAAACTGTTTTTT. Protein product: CASSQVYRLGEKLFF. The chain has TRBV4-2 and TRBJ1-4, with D tentatively TRBD1 (5 bases). The V end lost 1 base, the J end lost 7 bases, and 13 bases lay between the germline ends. The CDR3 loop spans 15 amino acids. CDR1 and CDR2 (germline): LGHNA, YNFKEQ.